This is a list of T cell receptor beta chains from one sample in a study of control samples from healthy donors and cancer patients. Sequencing used immunoSEQ multiplex PCR; TCRdb keeps in-frame clones, though not all of them. The sample holds roughly 64,000 clones, over 75% seen once. Sequences were obtained from PBMCs. These receptors were collected from a woman aged 45 to 65 with colorectal cancer. Each CDR3 is given with its conserved first and last residue. D genes are given only for firm matches. Rows give clone size only sometimes, using once, few, many, or a class for an expanded clone.

clone size	V gene	J gene	D gene	CDR3 DNA	CDR3 protein
-	TRBV7-8	TRBJ2-2	-	TGTGCCAGCAGCACTCGGGTCCCCGGGGAGCTGTTTTTT	CASSTRVPGELFF
-	TRBV4-1	TRBJ1-1	TRBD1	TGCGCCAGCAGCCAAGGGACAGGGTGGAGGGACACTGAAGCTTTCTTT	CASSQGTGWRDTEAFF
-	TRBV10-3	TRBJ2-7	-	TGTGCCATCAGTCAGGCGAACTCCTACGAGCAGTACTTC	CAISQANSYEQYF
-	TRBV2	TRBJ2-7	-	TGTGCCAGCAGTGACTACTACGAGCAGTACTTC	CASSDYYEQYF
once	TRBV12-3/TRBV12-4	TRBJ1-1	-	TGTGCCAGCAGCGGTGATTCCAGCACTGAAGCTTTCTTT	CASSGDSSTEAFF
once	TRBV6-5	TRBJ2-1	TRBD1	TGTGCCAGCAGTTACTGGACAGGCGGTAATGAGCAGTTCTTC	CASSYWTGGNEQFF
-	TRBV9	TRBJ2-7	TRBD2	TGTGCCAGCAGCGTCGGGACTAGCGGTTCCTACGAGCAGTACTTC	CASSVGTSGSYEQYF
once	TRBV2	TRBJ2-5	-	TGTGCCAGCAGTGGAGGGCTGAGGGAGACCCAGTACTTC	CASSGGLRETQYF
-	TRBV2	TRBJ1-1	-	TGTGCCAGCAGGACCCCGCAGGAAGCCCATATGAACACTGAAGCTTTCTTT	CASRTPQEAHMNTEAFF
-	TRBV6-6	TRBJ1-5	-	TGTGCCAGCAGAGGCAGATCCAATCAGCCCCAGCATTTT	CASRGRSNQPQHF
-	TRBV15	TRBJ1-5	-	TGTGCCACCAGCAGAGATCTGGGGAATCAGCCCCAGCATTTT	CATSRDLGNQPQHF
-	TRBV19	TRBJ1-6	-	TGTGCCAGTAGTTCTCCTAGGACAGAGCGGATTTCACCCCTCCACTTT	CASSSPRTERISPLHF